This passage covers 18 T cell receptor beta chains from one sample sequenced in a study of T cells after yellow fever vaccination. One entry per CDR3 protein, called by TCRdb with MiXCR from the 5' RACE reads. The data hold about 210,000 distinct CDR3 sequences, with 3.2% observed a single time. Specimen: CD4+ T cells sorted from PBMCs, collected 10 days after the yellow fever booster vaccination. The origin of the receptors is a young man who received the YFV17D yellow fever vaccine.

The table lists this clonotype with a few counts. V gene TRBV6-1 combines with J gene TRBJ1-5; 7 bases match TRBD1. Germline CDR1 is MNHNS and CDR2 is SASEGT. Germline trimming cut 1 base from V and 6 bases from J; bases unmatched to any gene: 9. The CDR3 extends over 16 amino acids. This CDR3 is CASSEDGRGLVQPQHF. The CDR3 DNA sequence: TGTGCCAGCAGTGAAGACGGCAGGGGGTTAGTTCAGCCCCAGCATTTT.

This clonotype was seen more than once but under ten times. The rearrangement joins TRBV4-2 to TRBJ1-2, with 7 bases fitting TRBD1. This CDR3 comprises 15 residues. With V trimmed by 0 bases and J by 5 bases, 6 bases remained unmatched. Germline-derived CDR1 and CDR2 are LGHNA and YNFKEQ. The CDR3 region has the DNA TGTGCCAGCAGCCAAGATTCGTCAGGGGGTTATGGCTACACCTTC. Protein: CASSQDSSGGYGYTF.

V is TRBV12-3 or TRBV12-4 and J is TRBJ2-7, with 7 bases matching TRBD2. The junction had 7 bases not matched to a gene; V was cut back by 2 bases and J by 3 bases. This CDR3 is 15 amino acids long. CDR3 loop: CASSLSGRVGYEQYF. In DNA, the CDR3 is TGTGCCAGCAGTTTATCGGGGAGGGTTGGCTACGAGCAGTACTTC.

This clonotype occurred many times. This chain uses TRBV2 with TRBJ1-1; 9 nucleotides agree with TRBD1. The CDR3 is made up of 15 amino acids. In germline, CDR1 is SNHLY, CDR2 FYNNEI. After removal of 4 bases from V and 1 base from J, the junction contained 4 bases not matched to a gene. DNA for the CDR3: TGTGCCAGCAGTGTCAGGACAGGGGAGAACACTGAAGCTTTCTTT. This gives the protein CASSVRTGENTEAFF.

This clonotype was counted only a few times. This chain links TRBV5-1 with TRBJ1-1; no clear D gene. V was trimmed by 4 bases and J by 1 base, leaving 8 bases between them. In germline, CDR1 is SGHRS, CDR2 YFSETQ. CDR3 length: 13 residues. The DNA of the CDR3 is TGCGCCAGCAGCCCGACACCGAACACTGAAGCTTTCTTT. Its protein is CASSPTPNTEAFF.

This clonotype has ten or more counts. V and J are TRBV9 and TRBJ2-5; either TRBD1 or TRBD2 may fit D (5 bases each). This CDR3 has 14 amino acids. CDR1 SGDLS and CDR2 YYNGEE come from the germline V gene. The V end was cut by 0 bases, the J end by 4 bases, with 10 bases between. In DNA, the CDR3 is TGTGCCAGCAGCGTAGGGGGCGGGCGAGAGACCCAGTACTTC. The encoded protein is CASSVGGGRETQYF.

The sample holds many counts of this clonotype. The V and J genes are TRBV24-1 and TRBJ2-5; D uncertain. Looked up from germline, CDR1 is KGHDR and CDR2 is SFDVKD. V shed 4 bases and J shed 4 bases, with 12 bases lying between them. The CDR3 sequence is 14 residues long. The CDR3: CATSEPSRRETQYF. In DNA form, the CDR3 reads TGTGCCACCAGTGAACCCAGTCGGCGAGAGACCCAGTACTTC.

This clonotype occurred many times. The gene calls are TRBV7-9 and TRBJ2-5, with a possible D match to TRBD2 (5 bases). With 5 bases removed from V and 5 bases from J, the gap between germline ends came to 12 bases. Germline V lookup: CDR1 SEHNR, CDR2 FQNEAQ (reference sequence). There are 13 residues in the CDR3. This CDR3 is CASSLLWRETQYF. For the CDR3, the DNA is TGTGCCAGCAGCCTCCTTTGGAGGGAGACCCAGTACTTC.

This clonotype was seen ten or more times. This chain joins TRBV5-1 and TRBJ1-5; 9 bases match TRBD1. The junction had 4 bases not matched to a gene; V was cut back by 4 bases and J by 5 bases. The V gene's germline CDR1 is SGHRS and CDR2 YFSETQ. This CDR3 region has 14 residues. The CDR3 sequence: CASSTGTGYQPQHF. Here the CDR3 DNA reads TGCGCCAGCAGCACCGGGACAGGGTATCAGCCCCAGCATTTT.

This clonotype was detected a few times. The gene calls are TRBV4-2 and TRBJ2-2; D call uncertain. V was clipped by 3 bases and J by 3 bases, with 11 bases between them. The germline CDR1 and CDR2 sequences are LGHNA and YNFKEQ. This CDR3 contains 15 residues. DNA of the CDR3: TGTGCCAGCAGCCATCCAGGTCGTCACACCGGGGAGCTGTTTTTT. It translates to CASSHPGRHTGELFF.

This clonotype was picked up a small number of times. The V gene is TRBV19, the J gene TRBJ2-5, with 8 nucleotides matching TRBD1. Germline-derived CDR1 and CDR2 are LNHDA and SQIVND (reference sequence). Trimming took 5 bases from V and 5 from J; bases not matched to a gene: 7. This CDR3 spans 14 amino acids. For the CDR3, the DNA is TGTGCCAGTAGTGAACAGGGGGTGATGGAGACCCAGTACTTC. Translating gives CASSEQGVMETQYF.

The chain couples TRBV2 to TRBJ2-7; the D is unclear. The CDR3 is 11 amino acids. The germline V gene has CDR1 SNHLY and CDR2 FYNNEI. V was shortened by 7 bases and J by 5 bases, with 9 bases between the two germline ends. CDR3 sequence (DNA): TGTGCCAGCACCTTCTTGAACGAGCAGTACTTC. The encoded protein is CASTFLNEQYF. The full variable domain, its missing parts supplied by reference TRBV2 and TRBJ2-7, is EPEVTQTPSHQVTQMGQEVILRCVPISNHLYFYWYRQILGQKVEFLVSFYNNEISEKSEIFDDQFSVERPDGSNFTLKIRSTKLEDSAMYFCASTFLNEQYFGPGTRLTVT.

This clonotype was counted many times. The CDR3 sequence: CSAGVGMETQYF. In DNA form, the CDR3 reads TGCAGTGCTGGGGTGGGTATGGAGACCCAGTACTTC. The chain has TRBV20-1 and TRBJ2-5; D uncertain. V gave up 5 bases and J gave up 5 bases, with 12 bases separating them. This CDR3 contains 12 residues. Germline V lookup: CDR1 DFQATT, CDR2 SNEGSKA (reference sequence).

In its sample, this clonotype was seen a few times. The chain carries TRBV18 and TRBJ1-2; tentative D call: TRBD1 (5 bases). With 3 bases removed from V and 7 bases from J, the gap between germline ends came to 12 bases. Germline V gives CDR1 KGHSH, CDR2 LQKENI. The CDR3 length is 13 residues. CDR3 sequence (DNA): TGTGCCAGCTCACCTGAGAGACAGAGTGGCTACACCTTC. Amino acids: CASSPERQSGYTF. The full variable domain, completed using reference TRBV18 and TRBJ1-2, is NAGVMQNPRHLVRRRGQEARLRCSPMKGHSHVYWYRQLPEEGLKFMVYLQKENIIDESGMPKERFSAEFPKEGPSILRIQQVVRGDSAAYFCASSPERQSGYTFGSGTRLTVV.

This clonotype has more than one count but fewer than ten. Written as DNA, the CDR3 is TGCAGTGCGCGCGCCTGGACAGGGTATGCCGTTGAGCAGTTCTTC. This codes for CSARAWTGYAVEQFF. The J gene is TRBJ2-1, the V gene TRBV20-1; 8 nucleotides match TRBD1. The V and J ends lost 6 bases and 9 bases, in that order; junction bases with no gene match: 16. The CDR3 spans 15 residues. Germline lookup yields CDR1 DFQATT and CDR2 SNEGSKA (reference sequence).

This clonotype was observed a handful of times. The chain uses TRBV4-2 and TRBJ1-2; 7 bases fit TRBD1. The germline V gene has CDR1 LGHNA and CDR2 YNFKEQ. There are 15 residues in the CDR3. The trim removed 4 bases at V and 8 bases at J, leaving 13 bases unmatched. The CDR3 reads CASSPWDRRGRGYTF. DNA of the CDR3: TGTGCCAGCAGCCCCTGGGACAGAAGAGGTCGGGGCTACACCTTC.

This clonotype was recorded a few times. The gene calls are TRBV5-1 and TRBJ2-1; D is unresolved. Germline V gene sequence: CDR1 SGHRS, CDR2 YFSETQ. This CDR3 has 17 amino acids. V shed 0 bases and J shed 0 bases, with 13 bases lying between them. CDR3 loop: CASSLGAQTLSYNEQFF. The CDR3 DNA follows: TGCGCCAGCAGCTTGGGGGCCCAGACACTCTCCTACAATGAGCAGTTCTTC.

This clonotype was seen at least ten times. V usage is TRBV29-1 and J usage is TRBJ2-7; TRBD1 might be the D (5 bases). The CDR3 is 11 residues long. Trimming took off 4 bases at V and 2 bases at J, with 6 bases between the two ends. Germline lookup yields CDR1 SQVTM and CDR2 ANQGSEA. The CDR3 sequence: CSVAGTYEQYF. The CDR3 DNA sequence: TGCAGCGTTGCAGGGACCTACGAGCAGTACTTC.